This TCR beta chain was sequenced in a study of Ad26.COV2.S vaccination and SARS-CoV-2 variants. The treatment was: around 19 received Ad26.COV2.S at low or high dose, single or two shots; about 5 received placebo; per-sample allocation not given. The samples were gathered on day 63 after the first injection of vaccine or placebo. Trimming removed 3 bases from V and 1 base from J, with 9 bases in between. Per the germline V gene, CDR1 is LGHNT and CDR2 is FRNRAP. The CDR3 covers 15 residues. This clone has just one count. Its antigen is not known. Using immunoSEQ multiplex PCR, the repertoire was profiled, and TCRdb retains in-frame clones only, with some absent. The data show a few hundred thousand clones, about 90% seen once. Regarding the study as a whole: Responses of spike-specific T cells (both CD8+ and CD4+) reportedly showed substantial breadth after vaccination.

This receptor was obtained from a person between 18 and 59 years old who received the Ad26.COV2.S COVID-19 vaccine or a placebo. The chain couples TRBV12-5 to TRBJ2-2; perhaps TRBD2 as D (6 bases). The sample in question was peripheral blood, obtained in a trial of Ad26.COV2.S vaccine versus placebo. Here the CDR3 reads CASGFWRENTGELFF. DNA for the CDR3: TGTGCTAGTGGTTTCTGGCGGGAGAACACCGGGGAGCTGTTTTTT.